The next 6 T cell receptor beta chains were all read from a single sample in a study of CD4 and CD8 cells across lung adenocarcinoma regions. Each CDR3 protein gets one entry after TCRdb re-called the PCR reads with MiXCR. The table shows some 19,000 distinct CDR3 sequences, with around half occurring only once. Sequenced material: CD8+ T cells from the center of a lung tumor. The receptors here all came from a female donor with lung adenocarcinoma. The CD4 and CD8 labels of this study may be unreliable.

The V gene is TRBV15, the J gene TRBJ1-1; TRBD1 might be the D (5 bases). Looked up from germline, CDR1 is LNHNV and CDR2 is YYDKDF (reference sequence). The CDR3 has 15 residues. V gave up 1 base and J gave up 4 bases, with 13 bases separating them. The CDR3 bases are TGTGCCACCAGCAGAGGTGGGGGGGGAGGCACTGAAGCTTTCTTT. It is translated as CATSRGGGGGTEAFF.

The V and J genes are TRBV6-5 and TRBJ1-1, with a weak D call TRBD1 (6 bases). The germline V and J ends were trimmed by 3 bases and 3 bases, with 17 bases remaining between them. There are 16 residues in the CDR3. Per the germline V gene, CDR1 is MNHEY and CDR2 is SVGAGI. The CDR3 DNA reads as TGTGCCAGCAGTTATGGGGGGGGGCATCTGGACACTGAAGCTTTCTTT. Translation: CASSYGGGHLDTEAFF.

This clonotype was observed once. The chain has TRBV11-3 and TRBJ2-3; 7 bases line up with TRBD2. Near its end, the DNA agrees better with TRBJ2-7, so the J call may be wrong. Germline V gene sequence: CDR1 SGHNT, CDR2 YENEEA. The CDR3 length is 12 residues. The CDR3 bases are TGTGCCAGCGAGGGACTATCCTACGAGCAGTACTTC. It is translated as CASEGLSYEQYF.

Worth noting for this clonotype: The junction departs from the called germline gene at one end, perhaps through a read error. The rearrangement uses TRBV10-1 and TRBJ2-3; D is perhaps TRBD1 (6 bases). This CDR3 comprises 15 residues. Germline V gene lookup returns CDR1 WNHNN and CDR2 SYGVQD (reference sequence). CDR3: CASSPGLGDTDMQYF. The CDR3 nucleotides are TGCGCCAGCAGTCCGGGGCTGGGGGACACAGATATGCAGTATTTC.

This clonotype has at least ten counts. The J gene is TRBJ2-3, the V gene TRBV4-1, with a weak D call TRBD1 (5 bases). This CDR3 contains 13 residues. Trimming removed 4 bases at V and 6 bases at J, with 11 bases between. Germline V gene data show CDR1 as MGHRA and CDR2 as YSYEKL. CDR3 loop: CASSRDSLDTQYF. Here the CDR3 DNA reads TGCGCCAGCAGCCGAGACAGTTTGGATACGCAGTATTTT.

This clonotype is classed as medium-sized (0.01 to 0.1%). This chain uses TRBV12-3 or TRBV12-4 with TRBJ2-3, with D unresolved. The length of the CDR3 is 13 residues. V lost 5 bases to trimming and J lost 6 bases, with 12 bases between them. The CDR3 region is CASSGLRQDTQYF. The DNA for the CDR3 is TGTGCCAGCAGTGGGCTACGTCAGGATACGCAGTATTTT.